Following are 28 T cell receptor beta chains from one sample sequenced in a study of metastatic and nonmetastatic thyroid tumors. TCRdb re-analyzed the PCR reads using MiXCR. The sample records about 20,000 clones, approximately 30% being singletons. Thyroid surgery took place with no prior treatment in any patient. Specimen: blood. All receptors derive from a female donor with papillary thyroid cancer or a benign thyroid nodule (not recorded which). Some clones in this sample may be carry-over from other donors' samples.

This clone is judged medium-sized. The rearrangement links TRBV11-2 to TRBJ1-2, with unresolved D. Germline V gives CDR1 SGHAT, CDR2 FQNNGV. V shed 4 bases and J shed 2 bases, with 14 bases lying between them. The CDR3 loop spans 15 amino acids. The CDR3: CASSSTPRNNYGYTF. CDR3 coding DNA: TGTGCCAGCAGCTCAACTCCCAGGAACAACTATGGCTACACCTTC.

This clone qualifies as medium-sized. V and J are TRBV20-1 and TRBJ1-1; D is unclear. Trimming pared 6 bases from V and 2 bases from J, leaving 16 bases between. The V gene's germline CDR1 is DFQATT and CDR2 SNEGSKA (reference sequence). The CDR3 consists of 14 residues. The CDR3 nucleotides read TGCAGTGCCCGCCCCGGACTTATAAACACTGAAGCTTTCTTT. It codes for CSARPGLINTEAFF.

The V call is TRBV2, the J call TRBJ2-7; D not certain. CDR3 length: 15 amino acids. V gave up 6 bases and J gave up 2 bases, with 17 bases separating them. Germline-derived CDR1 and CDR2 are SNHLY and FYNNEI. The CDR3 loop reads CASRGDGSSPYEQYF. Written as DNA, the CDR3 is TGTGCCAGCAGGGGCGACGGATCTTCCCCCTACGAGCAGTACTTC.

CDR3 DNA: TGTGCCAGCAGTCCGACAGGGCGACTCAATCAGCCCCAGCATTTT. Protein product: CASSPTGRLNQPQHF. This chain links TRBV6-1 with TRBJ1-5; 7 bases are a match to TRBD1. This CDR3 has 15 residues. Germline V CDR1 and CDR2: MNHNS, SASEGT. V lost 5 bases and J lost 3; bases outside the gene matches: 7.

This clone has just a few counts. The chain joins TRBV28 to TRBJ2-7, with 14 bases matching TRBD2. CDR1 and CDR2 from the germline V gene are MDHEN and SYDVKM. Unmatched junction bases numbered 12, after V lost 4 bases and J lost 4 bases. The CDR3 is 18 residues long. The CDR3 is CASSSGLRTSGRSYEQYF. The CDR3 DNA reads TGTGCCAGCAGTTCCGGGCTGAGGACTAGCGGGAGGTCGTACGAGCAGTACTTC.

The CDR3 sequence is CASSPAAGVSYEQYF. The CDR3 coding sequence is TGTGCCAGCAGCCCCGCCGCAGGCGTCTCCTACGAGCAGTACTTC. J is TRBJ2-7 and V is TRBV7-6; D gene ambiguous. The germline V gene encodes CDR1 SGHVS and CDR2 FNYEAQ. V lost 5 bases and J lost 0, with 14 bases in between. CDR3 size: 15 residues.

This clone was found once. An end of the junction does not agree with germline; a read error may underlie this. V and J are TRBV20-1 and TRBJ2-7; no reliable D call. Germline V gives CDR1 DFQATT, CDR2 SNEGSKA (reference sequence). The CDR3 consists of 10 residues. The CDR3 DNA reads TGCAGTGCTTTTAAATACGAGCAGTACTTT. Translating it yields CSAFKYEQYF.

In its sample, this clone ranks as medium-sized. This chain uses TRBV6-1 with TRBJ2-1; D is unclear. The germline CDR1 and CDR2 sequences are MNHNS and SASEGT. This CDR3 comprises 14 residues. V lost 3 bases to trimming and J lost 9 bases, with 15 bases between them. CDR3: CASSEDSEVGEQFF. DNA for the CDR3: TGTGCCAGCAGTGAGGATTCCGAGGTGGGTGAGCAGTTCTTC.

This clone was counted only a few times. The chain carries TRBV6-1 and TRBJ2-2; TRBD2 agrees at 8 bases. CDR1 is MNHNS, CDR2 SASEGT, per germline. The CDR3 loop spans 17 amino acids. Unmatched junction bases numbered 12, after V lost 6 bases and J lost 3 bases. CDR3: CASSLLGAGGYTGELFF. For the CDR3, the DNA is TGTGCCAGCAGCCTACTTGGGGCGGGAGGATACACCGGGGAGCTGTTTTTT.

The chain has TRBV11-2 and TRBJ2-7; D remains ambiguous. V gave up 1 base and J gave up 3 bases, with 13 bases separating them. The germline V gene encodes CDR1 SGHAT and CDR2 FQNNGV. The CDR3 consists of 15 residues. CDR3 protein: CASSLGSRTDYEQYF. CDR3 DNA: TGTGCCAGCAGCTTAGGAAGCAGGACCGACTACGAGCAGTACTTC.

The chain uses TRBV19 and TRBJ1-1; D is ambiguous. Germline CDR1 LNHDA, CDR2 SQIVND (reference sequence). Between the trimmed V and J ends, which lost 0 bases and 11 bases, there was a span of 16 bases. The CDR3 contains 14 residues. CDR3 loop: CASSIDGRLRSAFF. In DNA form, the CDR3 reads TGTGCCAGTAGTATAGACGGACGATTACGCTCGGCTTTCTTT.

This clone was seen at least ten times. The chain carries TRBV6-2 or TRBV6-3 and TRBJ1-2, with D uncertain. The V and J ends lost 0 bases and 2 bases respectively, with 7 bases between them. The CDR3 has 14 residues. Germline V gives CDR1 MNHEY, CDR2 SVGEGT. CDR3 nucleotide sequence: TGTGCCAGCAGTTACTCGATGGGGAACTATGGCTACACCTTC. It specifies CASSYSMGNYGYTF.

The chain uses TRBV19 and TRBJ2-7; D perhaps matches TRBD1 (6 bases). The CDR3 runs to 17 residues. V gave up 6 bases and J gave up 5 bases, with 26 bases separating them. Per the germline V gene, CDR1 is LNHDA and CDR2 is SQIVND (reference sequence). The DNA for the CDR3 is TGTGCCAGTAGGCCCTTCGTCGGGGCAGGGGCAAGGGACGAGCAGTACTTC. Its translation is CASRPFVGAGARDEQYF.

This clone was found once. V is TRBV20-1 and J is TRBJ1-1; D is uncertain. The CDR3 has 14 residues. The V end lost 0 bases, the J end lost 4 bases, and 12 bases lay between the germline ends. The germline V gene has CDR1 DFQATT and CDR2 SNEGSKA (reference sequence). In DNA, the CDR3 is TGCAGTGCTAGAGAGGAAGGACCGACCACTGAAGCTTTCTTT. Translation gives CSAREEGPTTEAFF.

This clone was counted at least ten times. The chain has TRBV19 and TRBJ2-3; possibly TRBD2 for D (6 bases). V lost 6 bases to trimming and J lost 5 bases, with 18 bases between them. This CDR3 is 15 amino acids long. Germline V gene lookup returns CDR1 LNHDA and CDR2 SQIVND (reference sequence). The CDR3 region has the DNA TGTGCCAGTAGGGCGACTAGTTGGTCTGTAGATACGCAGTATTTT. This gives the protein CASRATSWSVDTQYF.

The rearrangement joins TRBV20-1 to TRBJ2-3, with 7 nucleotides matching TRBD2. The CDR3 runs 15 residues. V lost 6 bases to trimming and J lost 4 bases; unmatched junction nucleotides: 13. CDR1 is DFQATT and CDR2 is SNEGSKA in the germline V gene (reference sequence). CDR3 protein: CSAAYGGSCADTQYF. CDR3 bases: TGCAGTGCCGCATACGGGGGGTCCTGCGCAGATACGCAGTATTTT.

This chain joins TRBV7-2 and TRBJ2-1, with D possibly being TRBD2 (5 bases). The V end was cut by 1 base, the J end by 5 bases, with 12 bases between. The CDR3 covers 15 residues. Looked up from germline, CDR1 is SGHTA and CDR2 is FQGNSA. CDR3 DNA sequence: TGTGCCAGCAGCTTAGGGCTAGCTCGGCACAATGAGCAGTTCTTC. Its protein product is CASSLGLARHNEQFF.

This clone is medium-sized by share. As DNA, the CDR3 is TGCGCCAGCAGCCAAGATTTAAGCGGGGCCTACGAGCAGTACTTC. It codes for CASSQDLSGAYEQYF. The chain recombines TRBV4-3 with TRBJ2-7; 7 nucleotides align to TRBD2. This CDR3 is 15 amino acids long. Germline lookup yields CDR1 LGHNA and CDR2 YSLEER. With 0 bases clipped from V and 2 bases from J, the junction kept 4 bases outside the gene matches.

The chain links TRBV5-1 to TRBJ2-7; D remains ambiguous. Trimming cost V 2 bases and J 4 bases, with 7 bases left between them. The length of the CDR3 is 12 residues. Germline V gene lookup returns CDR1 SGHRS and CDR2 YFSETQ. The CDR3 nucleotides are TGCGCCAGCAGCTTAGTGGTATACGAGCAGTACTTC. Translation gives CASSLVVYEQYF.

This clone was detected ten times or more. The CDR3 DNA reads TGTGCCAGCAGGGAGAGTCCTGGGGCCAACGTCCTGACTTTC. This codes for CASRESPGANVLTF. The V and J genes are TRBV7-6 and TRBJ2-6; D is undetermined. V lost 6 bases to trimming and J lost 2 bases, with 8 bases between them. Germline assignment: CDR1 SGHVS and CDR2 FNYEAQ. The CDR3 totals 14 residues.

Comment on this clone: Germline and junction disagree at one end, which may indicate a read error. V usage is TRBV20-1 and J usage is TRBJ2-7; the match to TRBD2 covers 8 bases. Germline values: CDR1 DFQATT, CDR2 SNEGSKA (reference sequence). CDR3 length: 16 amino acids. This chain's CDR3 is CSASPYRAGGAYEHYF. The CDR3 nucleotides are TGCAGTGCTAGTCCCTACCGGGCGGGAGGTGCCTACGAGCATTACTTC.

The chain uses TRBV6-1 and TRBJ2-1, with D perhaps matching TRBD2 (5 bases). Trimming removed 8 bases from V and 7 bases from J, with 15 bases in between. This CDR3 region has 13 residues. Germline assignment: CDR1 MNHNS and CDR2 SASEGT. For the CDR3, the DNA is TGTGCCAGCCGGGTTAGCGAGAGGAATGAGCAGTTCTTC. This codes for CASRVSERNEQFF.

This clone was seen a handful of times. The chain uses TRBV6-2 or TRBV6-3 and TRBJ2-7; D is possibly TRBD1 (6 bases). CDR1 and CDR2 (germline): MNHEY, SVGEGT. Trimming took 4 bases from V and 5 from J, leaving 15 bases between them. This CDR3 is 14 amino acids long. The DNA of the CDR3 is TGTGCCAGCAGTTTGAGGGGGATAATCAACGAGCAGTACTTC. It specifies CASSLRGIINEQYF.

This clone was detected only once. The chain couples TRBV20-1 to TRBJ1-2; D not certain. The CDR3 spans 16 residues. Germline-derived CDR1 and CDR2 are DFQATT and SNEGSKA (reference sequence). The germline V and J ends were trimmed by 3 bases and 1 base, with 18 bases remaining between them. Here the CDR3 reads CSARDTVRGYNYGYTF. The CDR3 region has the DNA TGCAGTGCTAGGGATACGGTGCGGGGTTATAACTATGGCTACACCTTC.

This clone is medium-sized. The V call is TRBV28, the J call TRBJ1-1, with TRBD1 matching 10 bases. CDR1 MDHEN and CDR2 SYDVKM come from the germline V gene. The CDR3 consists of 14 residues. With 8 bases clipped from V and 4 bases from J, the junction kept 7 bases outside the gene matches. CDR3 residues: CASGRQGAGTEAFF. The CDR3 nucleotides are TGTGCCAGCGGGCGACAGGGGGCGGGCACTGAAGCTTTCTTT.

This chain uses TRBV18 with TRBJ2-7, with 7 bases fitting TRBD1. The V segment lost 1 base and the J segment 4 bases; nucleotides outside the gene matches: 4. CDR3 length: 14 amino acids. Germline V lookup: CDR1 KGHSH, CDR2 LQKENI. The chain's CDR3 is CASSPQRGPYEQYF. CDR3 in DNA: TGTGCCAGCTCACCACAAAGGGGGCCATACGAGCAGTACTTC. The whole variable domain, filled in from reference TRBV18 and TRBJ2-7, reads NAGVMQNPRHLVRRRGQEARLRCSPMKGHSHVYWYRQLPEEGLKFMVYLQKENIIDESGMPKERFSAEFPKEGPSILRIQQVVRGDSAAYFCASSPQRGPYEQYFGPGTRLTVT.

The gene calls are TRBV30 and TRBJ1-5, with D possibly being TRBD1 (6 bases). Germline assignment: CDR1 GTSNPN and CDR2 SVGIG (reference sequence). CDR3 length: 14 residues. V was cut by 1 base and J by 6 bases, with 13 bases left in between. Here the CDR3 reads CAWSGQAGGQPQHF. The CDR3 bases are TGTGCCTGGAGTGGACAGGCGGGAGGTCAGCCCCAGCATTTT.

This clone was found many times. The CDR3 nucleotides are TGTGCCAGCAGCTTGGGGGTTAATGAGCAGTTCTTC. Protein sequence: CASSLGVNEQFF. The V call is TRBV5-4, the J call TRBJ2-1; D not resolved. The ends were cut back, 0 bases at V and 7 bases at J, with 5 bases in the middle. CDR1 SGHNT and CDR2 YYREEE come from the germline V gene (reference sequence). The CDR3 spans 12 residues.